Given below is one TCR beta chain in context. Antigen: not known. Germline V CDR1 and CDR2: MDHEN, SYDVKM. Unmatched junction bases numbered 8, after V lost 4 bases and J lost 8 bases. The CDR3 loop spans 14 amino acids. Blood specimens came from baseline, cycle 4 day 1, and cycle 7 day 1. This entry comes from a study of OX40 agonist ivuxolimab in advanced cancers. Study-wide context: Ivuxolimab, which is an agonistic anti-OX40 (CD134) antibody, was administered to the patients. Among those enrolled, mean age was about 60 years (range about 23 to 85) and approximately 83% were male.

Some clones are missing from TCRdb's copy, which holds only in-frame ones; the method was immunoSEQ multiplex PCR. The table includes some 35,000 clones, approximately 80% detected once. Study-level points and caveats: Expanded peripheral T cell antigen specificity was not determined.

The chain employs TRBV28 and TRBJ1-2; 9 nucleotides align to TRBD1. Sequencing was performed on CD4+ or CD8+ T cells sorted from blood, taken in a trial of the OX40 agonist ivuxolimab. The clonotype originates from an adult with an advanced solid tumor such as melanoma, head and neck, liver or kidney cancer. The CDR3 DNA reads TGTGCCAGCAGTTACAGAGGGACAGGGAAGGGCTACACCTTC. Amino acids: CASSYRGTGKGYTF.